This TCR beta chain was observed in a study of a mutant IDH1 vaccine in newly diagnosed glioma. Across the whole study: Vaccination followed radiotherapy alone by 4-6 weeks, or accompanied temozolomide cycles. The week-35 safety follow-up was V12, and the week-47 study end was V13. Study observations and caveats: The study observed vaccine-induced immune responses in roughly 93% of patients.

TCRdb keeps only in-frame clones here, not all; method: immunoSEQ multiplex PCR. Here the sample spans about 54,000 clones, approximately 87% being singletons. The time point denotes: week 35, safety follow-up. It was 300 ug of mutant IDH1 20-mer peptide that made up each vaccine dose, given with topical imiquimod. This CDR3 contains 13 residues. CDR1 and CDR2 from the germline V gene are ENHRY and SYGVKD. With V trimmed by 2 bases and J by 8 bases, 3 bases remained unmatched. As for this clone: The antigen is unknown.

The chain uses TRBV10-3 and TRBJ2-1, with 7 bases identical to TRBD2. This receptor was taken from a man aged 40-55 years with glioma. The sequencing here drew on PBMCs, taken from a glioma patient whose treatment included an IDH1 peptide vaccine. Here the CDR3 DNA reads TGTGCCATCAGTGAGGAGCGGGATTATGAGCAGTTCTTC. Protein product: CAISEERDYEQFF.